This paragraph covers one TCR beta chain sequence. Its antigen is unknown. Populations isolated by sorting all had purity greater than 95%. The data belong to a study of beta chain features in type 1 diabetes. Study summary: No patient-donor differences in age, gender, total cells or subset yield.

The study's findings and limits: Reduced insertions and increased deletions marked VDJ junctions in type 1 diabetes patients. Shorter TCRB CDR3s, moderately but significantly so, were found in Type 1 diabetes patients in all four CD4+ subsets.

The isolated RNA, all of it, was reverse transcribed, so expressed TCRB transcripts were what got sequenced. Method: immunoSEQ multiplex PCR; TCRdb's copy keeps in-frame clones and lacks some. Of approximately 260,000 clones listed, roughly 20% are singletons. The germline V gene encodes CDR1 SGHNT and CDR2 YYREEE (reference sequence). V was cut by 1 base and J by 0 bases, with 6 bases left in between. The CDR3 runs to 14 residues. The origin of this receptor is a woman in her thirties or forties with type 1 diabetes. Material for sequencing was naive CD4+ T cells from blood. This chain joins TRBV5-4 and TRBJ2-3; possibly TRBD2 for D (6 bases). CDR3 in amino acids: CASSLRGSTDTQYF. Written as DNA, the CDR3 is TGTGCCAGCAGCTTGCGGGGGAGCACAGATACGCAGTATTTT. Using reference TRBV5-4 and TRBJ2-3 for the parts outside the CDR3, the full variable domain is ETGVTQSPTHLIKTRGQQVTLRCSSQSGHNTVSWYQQALGQGPQFIFQYYREEENGRGNFPPRFSGLQFPNYSSELNVNALELDDSALYLCASSLRGSTDTQYFGPGTRLTVL.